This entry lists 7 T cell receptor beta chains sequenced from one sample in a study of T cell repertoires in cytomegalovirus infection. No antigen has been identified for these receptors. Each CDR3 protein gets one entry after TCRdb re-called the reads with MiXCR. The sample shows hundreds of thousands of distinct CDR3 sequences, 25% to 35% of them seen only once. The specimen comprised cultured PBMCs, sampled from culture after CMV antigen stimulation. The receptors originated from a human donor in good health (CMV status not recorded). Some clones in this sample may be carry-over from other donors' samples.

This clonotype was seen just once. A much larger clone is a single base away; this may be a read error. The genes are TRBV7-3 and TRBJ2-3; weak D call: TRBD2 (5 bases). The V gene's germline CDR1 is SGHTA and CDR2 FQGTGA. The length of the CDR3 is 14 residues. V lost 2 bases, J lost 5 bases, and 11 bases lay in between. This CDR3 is CASSLGRSVDTQYF. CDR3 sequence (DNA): TGTGCCAGCAGCTTAGGGAGATCGGTAGATACGCAGTATTTT.

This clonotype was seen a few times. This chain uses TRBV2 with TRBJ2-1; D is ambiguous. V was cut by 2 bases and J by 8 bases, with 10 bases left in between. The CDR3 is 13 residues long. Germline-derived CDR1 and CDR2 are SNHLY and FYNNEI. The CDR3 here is CASSENSFYEQFF. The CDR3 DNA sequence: TGTGCCAGCAGTGAAAACAGTTTCTATGAGCAGTTCTTC. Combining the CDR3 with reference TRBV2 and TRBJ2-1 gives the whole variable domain EPEVTQTPSHQVTQMGQEVILRCVPISNHLYFYWYRQILGQKVEFLVSFYNNEISEKSEIFDDQFSVERPDGSNFTLKIRSTKLEDSAMYFCASSENSFYEQFFGPGTRLTVL.

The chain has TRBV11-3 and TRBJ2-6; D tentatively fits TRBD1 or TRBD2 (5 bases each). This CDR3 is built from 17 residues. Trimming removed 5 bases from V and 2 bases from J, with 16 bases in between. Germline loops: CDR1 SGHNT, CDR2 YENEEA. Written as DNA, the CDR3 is TGTGCCAGCAGCCAGGGTGGGGGAACGACTGGGGCCAACGTCCTGACTTTC. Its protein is CASSQGGGTTGANVLTF.

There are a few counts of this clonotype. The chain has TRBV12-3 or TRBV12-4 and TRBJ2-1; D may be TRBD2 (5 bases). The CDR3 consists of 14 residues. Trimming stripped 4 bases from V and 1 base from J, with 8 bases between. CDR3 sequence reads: CASSYGRSYNEQFF. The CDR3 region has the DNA TGTGCCAGCAGTTATGGGAGATCCTACAATGAGCAGTTCTTC.

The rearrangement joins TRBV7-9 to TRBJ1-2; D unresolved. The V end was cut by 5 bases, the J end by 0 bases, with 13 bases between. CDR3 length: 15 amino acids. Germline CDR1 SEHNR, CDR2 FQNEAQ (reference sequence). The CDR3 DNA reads TGTGCCAGCAGCGGTCGTACAGAAGCTAACTATGGCTACACCTTC. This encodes CASSGRTEANYGYTF.

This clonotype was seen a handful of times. The CDR3 is CSARAEGGQPQHF. CDR3 nucleotides: TGCAGTGCTAGAGCGGAGGGTGGACAGCCCCAGCATTTT. V gene TRBV20-1 combines with J gene TRBJ1-5, with D unclear. CDR3 length equals 13 residues. Germline V gene data show CDR1 as DFQATT and CDR2 as SNEGSKA (reference sequence). The V end lost 1 base, the J end lost 7 bases, and 11 bases lay between the germline ends.

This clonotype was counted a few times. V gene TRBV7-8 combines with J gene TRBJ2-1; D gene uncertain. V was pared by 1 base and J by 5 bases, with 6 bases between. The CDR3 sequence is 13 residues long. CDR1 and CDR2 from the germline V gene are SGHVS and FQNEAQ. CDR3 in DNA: TGTGCCAGCAGCTTAGGGGTGAACAATGAGCAGTTCTTC. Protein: CASSLGVNNEQFF.